This record concerns one TCR beta chain sequence. Antigen unknown. This sample is drawn from a study of T cell responses to AZD1222 COVID-19 vaccine. Study conclusions and caveats: Clonal diversity was possibly underestimated, and the donors were mostly white British, with more females.

This CDR3 is built from 14 residues. Looked up from germline, CDR1 is SGHAT and CDR2 is FQNNGV. V was pared by 1 base and J by 0 bases, with 6 bases between. The data were produced by immunoSEQ multiplex PCR, yet TCRdb's version contains in-frame clones alone and is incomplete. The sample shows about 110,000 clones, over 80% of them seen only once. Sequenced here: peripheral blood, sampled 28 days after the second AZD1222 dose. The chain recombines TRBV11-2 with TRBJ1-1, with D unclear. The clonotype was recovered from an adult who received the AZD1222 COVID-19 vaccine. The CDR3 bases are TGTGCCAGCAGCTTAGTAGGGCTGAACACTGAAGCTTTCTTT. As protein: CASSLVGLNTEAFF.